This T cell receptor beta chain was documented in a study of identifying expanded T cells in peripheral blood. Whole-study results and caveats: Variance in clone template counts between two-week samples significantly increased with total template count across all healthy donors. Differentially abundant clones: 1 to 1.5 between replicates, about 15 at around 14 days, roughly 18 at four.

Regarding this clone: The antigen remains unidentified.

Using immunoSEQ multiplex PCR, the repertoire was profiled, and TCRdb retains in-frame clones only, with some absent. The sample lists 100,000 to 150,000 clones, 84% seen once, with 3.3% in the top ten. The CDR3 length is 16 residues. The J segment lost 5 bases and the V segment lost 4 bases, leaving 5 bases of the junction unmatched. Germline V gene data show CDR1 as MNHEY and CDR2 as SMNVEV (reference sequence). The receptor's source is a person between 18 and 69 years old in good health. Sequences were obtained from blood. The chain uses TRBV27 and TRBJ1-4; 12 bases are shared with TRBD1. The CDR3 sequence is CASSSRGQGANEKLFF. CDR3 bases: TGTGCCAGCAGTTCCCGGGGACAGGGGGCAAATGAAAAACTGTTTTTT. Looking up the rest from reference TRBV27 and TRBJ1-4 gives the full variable domain: EAQVTQNPRYLITVTGKKLTVTCSQNMNHEYMSWYRQDPGLGLRQIYYSMNVEVTDKGDVPEGYKVSRKEKRNFPLILESPSPNQTSLYFCASSSRGQGANEKLFFGSGTQLSVL.